This TCR beta chain was captured in a study of T cells in Graves' hyperthyroidism and ophthalmopathy. From roughly 9.2 ml of fresh peripheral blood, PBMCs were isolated. There are 16 residues in the CDR3. The germline V gene has CDR1 SGHRS and CDR2 YFSETQ. Trimming removed 2 bases at V and 1 base at J, with 14 bases between. The source material, RNA transcripts, was used to amplify TCR beta CDR3 regions. During a first-round RT-PCR of the TCR CDR3, the HTBI primer set was used. TCRdb analysed the multiplex PCR reads with MiXCR anew, one entry per CDR3 protein. Of hundreds of thousands of distinct CDR3 sequences detected, under 15% appear once; the ten largest clones hold around 9.2%. In this sample, this clonotype turned up many times.

The origin of this receptor is a woman aged 18-29 years with Graves' hyperthyroidism. V gene TRBV5-1 combines with J gene TRBJ2-3; no definite D call. Sequencing was done on a sample of blood. CDR3 amino acids: CASSFRPSRGTDTQYF. The DNA for the CDR3 is TGCGCCAGCAGCTTTCGACCCTCCCGGGGCACAGATACGCAGTATTTT.